The source of this T cell receptor (beta chain) is a study of radiation and T cells in renal cell carcinoma. Time point given: blood 4 weeks post-SBRT, at nephrectomy. This sample's treatment: 15 Gy SBRT to primary tumor, nephrectomy 4 weeks later. Nephrectomy followed 15 Gy stereotactic body radiation by 4 weeks. This renal cell carcinoma was of the clear cell type. Profiled with immunoSEQ multiplex PCR; TCRdb holds only in-frame clones, not every one. The sample lists tens of thousands of clones; 80% to 90% were seen once. The sequencing here drew on blood, taken from a patient whose treatment included radiotherapy and nephrectomy. The receptor was isolated from a woman aged 70-85 years with renal cell carcinoma.

The CDR3 nucleotides are TGTGCCAGCAGTTACCCGGGACAGGGGGATAGAAACACCATATATTTT. This codes for CASSYPGQGDRNTIYF. This sequence joins TRBV6-6 and TRBJ1-3, with 11 bases identical to TRBD1. This CDR3 is 16 amino acids long. Germline CDR1 is MNHNY and CDR2 is SVGAGI (reference sequence). Germline trimming cut 2 bases from V and 5 bases from J; bases unmatched to any gene: 5.